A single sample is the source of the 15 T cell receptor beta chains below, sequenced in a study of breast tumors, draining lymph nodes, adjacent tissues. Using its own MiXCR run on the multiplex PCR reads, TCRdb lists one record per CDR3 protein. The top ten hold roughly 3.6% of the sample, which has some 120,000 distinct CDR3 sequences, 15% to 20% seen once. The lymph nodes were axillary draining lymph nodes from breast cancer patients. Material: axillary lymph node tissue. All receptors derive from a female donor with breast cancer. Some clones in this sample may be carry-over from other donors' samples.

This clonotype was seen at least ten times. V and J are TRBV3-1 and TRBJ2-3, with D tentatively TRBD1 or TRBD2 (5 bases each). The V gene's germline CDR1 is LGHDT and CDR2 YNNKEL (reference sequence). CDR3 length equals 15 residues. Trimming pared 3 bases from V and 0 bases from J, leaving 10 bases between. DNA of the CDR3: TGTGCCAGCAGCCAGATGGGGGTTAGCACAGATACGCAGTATTTT. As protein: CASSQMGVSTDTQYF.

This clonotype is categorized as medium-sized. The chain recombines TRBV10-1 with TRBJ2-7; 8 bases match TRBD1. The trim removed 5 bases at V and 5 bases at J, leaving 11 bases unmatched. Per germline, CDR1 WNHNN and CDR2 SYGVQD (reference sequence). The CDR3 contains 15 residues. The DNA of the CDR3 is TGCGCCAGCAGTCCTGGACAGGGCCGAAGGAACGAGCAGTACTTC. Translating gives CASSPGQGRRNEQYF.

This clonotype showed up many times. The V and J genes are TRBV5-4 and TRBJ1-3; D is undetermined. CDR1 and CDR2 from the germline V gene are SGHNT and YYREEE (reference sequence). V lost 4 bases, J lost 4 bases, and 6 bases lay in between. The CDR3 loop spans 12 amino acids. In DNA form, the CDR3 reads TGTGCCAGCAGCATATCGGGAAACACCATATATTTT. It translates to CASSISGNTIYF. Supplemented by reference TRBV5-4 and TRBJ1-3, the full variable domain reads ETGVTQSPTHLIKTRGQQVTLRCSSQSGHNTVSWYQQALGQGPQFIFQYYREEENGRGNFPPRFSGLQFPNYSSELNVNALELDDSALYLCASSISGNTIYFGEGSWLTVV.

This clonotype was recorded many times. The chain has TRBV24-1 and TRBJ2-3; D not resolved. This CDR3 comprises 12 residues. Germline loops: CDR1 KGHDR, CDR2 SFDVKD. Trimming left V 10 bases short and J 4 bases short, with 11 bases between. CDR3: CATSFRADTQYF. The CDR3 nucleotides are TGTGCCACGTCATTTAGGGCAGATACGCAGTATTTT.

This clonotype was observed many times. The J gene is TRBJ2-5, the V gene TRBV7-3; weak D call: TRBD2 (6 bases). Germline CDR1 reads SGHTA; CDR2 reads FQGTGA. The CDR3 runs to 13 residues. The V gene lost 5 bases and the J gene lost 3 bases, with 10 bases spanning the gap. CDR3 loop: CASSPRLEETQYF. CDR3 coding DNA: TGTGCCAGCAGCCCGCGACTAGAAGAGACCCAGTACTTC.

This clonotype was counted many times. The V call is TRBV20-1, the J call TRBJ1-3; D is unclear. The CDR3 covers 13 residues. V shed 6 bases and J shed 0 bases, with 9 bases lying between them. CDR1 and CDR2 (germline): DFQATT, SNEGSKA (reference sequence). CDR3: CSARPSSGNTIYF. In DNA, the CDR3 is TGCAGTGCCAGGCCCAGCTCTGGAAACACCATATATTTT.

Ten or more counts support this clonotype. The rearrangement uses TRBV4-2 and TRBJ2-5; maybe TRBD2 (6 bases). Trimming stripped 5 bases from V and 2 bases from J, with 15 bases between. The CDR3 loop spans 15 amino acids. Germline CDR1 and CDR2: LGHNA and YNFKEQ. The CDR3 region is CASSNNRDLQETQYF. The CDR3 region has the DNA TGTGCCAGCAGCAATAACCGGGACTTACAAGAGACCCAGTACTTC.

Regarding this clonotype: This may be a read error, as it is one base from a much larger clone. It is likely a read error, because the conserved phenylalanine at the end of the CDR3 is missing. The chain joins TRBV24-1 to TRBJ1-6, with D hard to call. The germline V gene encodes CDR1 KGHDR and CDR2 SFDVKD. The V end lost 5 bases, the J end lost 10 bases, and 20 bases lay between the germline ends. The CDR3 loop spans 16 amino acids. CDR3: CATSGQLPQVRSPLHL. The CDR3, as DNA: TGTGCCACCAGTGGTCAGCTCCCGCAGGTTAGATCACCCCTCCACCTT.

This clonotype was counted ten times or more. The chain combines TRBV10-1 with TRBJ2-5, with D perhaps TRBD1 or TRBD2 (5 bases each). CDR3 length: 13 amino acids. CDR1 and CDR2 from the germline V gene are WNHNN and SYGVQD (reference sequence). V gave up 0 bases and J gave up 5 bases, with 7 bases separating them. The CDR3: CASSESGVETQYF. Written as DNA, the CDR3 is TGCGCCAGCAGTGAGTCGGGGGTGGAGACCCAGTACTTC.

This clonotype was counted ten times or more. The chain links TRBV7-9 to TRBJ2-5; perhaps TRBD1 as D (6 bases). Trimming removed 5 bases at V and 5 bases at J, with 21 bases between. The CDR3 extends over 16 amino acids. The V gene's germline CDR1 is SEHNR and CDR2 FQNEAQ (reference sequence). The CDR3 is CASSGGLNRAFETQYF. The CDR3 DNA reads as TGTGCCAGCAGCGGGGGCTTAAACAGGGCTTTTGAGACCCAGTACTTC.

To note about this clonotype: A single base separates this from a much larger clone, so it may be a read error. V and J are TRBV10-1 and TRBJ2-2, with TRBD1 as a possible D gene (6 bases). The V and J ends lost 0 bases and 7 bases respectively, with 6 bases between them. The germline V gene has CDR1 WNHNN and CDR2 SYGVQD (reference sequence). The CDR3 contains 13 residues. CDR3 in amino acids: CASSESGGGELFF. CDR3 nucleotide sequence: TGCGCCAGCAGTGAGTCAGGGGGCGGGGAGCTGTTTTTT.

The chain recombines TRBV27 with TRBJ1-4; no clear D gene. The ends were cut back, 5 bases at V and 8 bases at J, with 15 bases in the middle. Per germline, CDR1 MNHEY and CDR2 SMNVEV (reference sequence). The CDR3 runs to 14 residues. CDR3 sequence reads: CASSIRQDREKLFF. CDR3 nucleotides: TGTGCCAGCAGTATACGACAAGATCGGGAAAAACTGTTTTTT.

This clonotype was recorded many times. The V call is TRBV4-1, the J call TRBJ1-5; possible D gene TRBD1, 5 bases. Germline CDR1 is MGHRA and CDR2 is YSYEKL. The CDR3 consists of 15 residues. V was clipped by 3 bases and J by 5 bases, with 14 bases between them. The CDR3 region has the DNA TGCGCCAGCAGCCACTTCCCCCAGGGTGATCAGCCCCAGCATTTT. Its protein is CASSHFPQGDQPQHF.

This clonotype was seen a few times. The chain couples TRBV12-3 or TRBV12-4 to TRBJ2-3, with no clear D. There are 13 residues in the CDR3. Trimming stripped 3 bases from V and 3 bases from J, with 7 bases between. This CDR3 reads CASSFFTTDTQYF. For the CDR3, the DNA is TGTGCCAGCAGTTTCTTTACGACAGATACGCAGTATTTT.

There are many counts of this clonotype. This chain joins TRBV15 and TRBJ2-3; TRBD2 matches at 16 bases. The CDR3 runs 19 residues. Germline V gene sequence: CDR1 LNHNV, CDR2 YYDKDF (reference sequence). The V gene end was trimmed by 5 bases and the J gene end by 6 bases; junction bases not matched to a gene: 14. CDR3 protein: CATSYGTSGRAFYSDTQYF. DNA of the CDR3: TGTGCCACCAGCTACGGGACTAGCGGGAGGGCCTTTTATAGCGATACGCAGTATTTT.